Listed below are T cell receptor beta chains from one sample, sequenced in a study of glioma-infiltrating T cells after dendritic cell vaccination. This table comes from immunoSEQ multiplex PCR, and its TCRdb copy is limited to in-frame clones, with some not included. The sample lists tens of thousands of clones, more than 65% seen once, with about 36% in the top ten. Sequences were derived from blood, sampled before dendritic cell vaccination. The receptors here all came from a human donor with glioblastoma. Both conserved end residues are part of each CDR3.

v_call	j_call	cdr3_aa
TRBV5-1	TRBJ2-3	CASSPTVADTQYF
TRBV15	TRBJ2-2	CATSRDRENTGELFF
TRBV6-1	TRBJ1-2	CASKDQVMDYGYTF
TRBV2	TRBJ2-1	CASSAPGGTSGFGEQFF
TRBV5-8	TRBJ2-2	CASSLSVRNTGELFF
TRBV2	TRBJ2-1	CASSLRGGRSYNEQFF
TRBV19	TRBJ1-1	CASGGISNTEAFF
TRBV29-1	TRBJ2-6	CSVAGWVLQGSTGANVLTF
TRBV15	TRBJ1-2	CATSRRGETYGYPF
TRBV5-6	TRBJ2-3	CASSLLPGLATGDTQYF
TRBV7-4	TRBJ2-1	CASTPSGNPRDEQFF
TRBV5-5	TRBJ2-7	CASSHQLGTGDYEQYF
TRBV19	TRBJ1-3	CASSMEDSSLLDSGNTIYF
TRBV6-1	TRBJ2-3	CASRLGQGRTDTQYF
TRBV28	TRBJ2-1	CAIQGLAGGRNEQFF
TRBV9	TRBJ2-2	CASSVTGGTTGELFF
TRBV5-5	TRBJ2-5	CASSLATRRGTRETQYF
TRBV9	TRBJ1-1	CASSVQPLSQGITEAFF
TRBV10-3	TRBJ2-1	CAISVSLAAYNEQFF
TRBV6-1	TRBJ1-5	CASSDVGGSEQPRHF
TRBV9	TRBJ2-3	CASSVDLTLERPWQYF
TRBV5-6	TRBJ1-3	CASSVIHRVSGNTIYF
TRBV2	NA	CANRGLAGGTEQYF
TRBV15	TRBJ2-2	CATSLDRGRRSGELFF
TRBV19	TRBJ2-7	CASSPARGYEQYF
TRBV28	TRBJ2-7	CASRRRVYEQYF
TRBV7-2	TRBJ1-3	CGCGTGGVGNTIYF
TRBV6-1	TRBJ2-7	CASSEPGTSNYEQYF
TRBV2	TRBJ1-2	CASSEPQGLWYGYTF
TRBV6-1	TRBJ1-5	CASSEGGPSQPQHF
TRBV28	TRBJ1-5	CASSPGGTQPQHF
TRBV5-4	TRBJ1-5	CASSRRPQEGQPQHF
TRBV5-1	TRBJ2-7	CASRIEGAQEQYF
TRBV5-4	TRBJ2-7	CASSSGQGPYEQYF
TRBV4-1	TRBJ1-1	CASSQDTVTREAFF
TRBV2	TRBJ2-7	CASSVQAGPEQYF
TRBV7-2	TRBJ1-2	CASSLRPGQAHGYTF
TRBV5-4	TRBJ2-7	CASSTGQGAFHEQYF
TRBV19	TRBJ2-7	CASSLRGGGIDEQYF
TRBV7-3	TRBJ2-6	CASSGGGTGAPTGANVLTF